The sequence of this T cell receptor beta chain was determined in a study of neurological immune-mediated disorders. TCRdb reprocessed the 5' RACE reads via MiXCR and lists one record per CDR3 protein. There are tens of thousands of distinct CDR3 sequences in the sample; approximately 4.1% occur only once, and about 3% lies in the top ten. V gave up 2 bases and J gave up 2 bases, with 12 bases separating them. Germline V gene lookup returns CDR1 MGHRA and CDR2 YSYEKL. CDR3 size: 15 residues. The gene calls are TRBV4-1 and TRBJ1-2, with D possibly TRBD1 on 6 matching bases. This TCR came from a middle-aged man with multiple sclerosis. What was sequenced was PBMCs. The CDR3 region is CASSQTADRNYGYTF. The CDR3 DNA follows: TGCGCCAGCAGCCAAACCGCGGACAGAAACTATGGCTACACCTTC.